The clone carrying this TCR beta chain was counted a few times. These data are taken from a study of blood T cell repertoires in COVID-19. Study-level background: COVID-19 samples, acute and convalescent, were from the United States, Italy and Spain. T cells, B-cell-depleted T cells, or PBMCs supplied cDNA or gDNA.

Authors' analysis steps: Reference gene primers were amplified, and this amplification served to estimate nucleated cell counts. The assay was immunoSEQ multiplex PCR, and TCRdb's table has in-frame clones only and misses some. The DNA was the basis for D and trimming; V, J and clone size are from that table. Of about 98,000 clones listed, nearly 90% are singletons. The CDR3 covers 16 residues. CDR1 is SGHAT and CDR2 is FQDESV in the germline V gene (reference sequence). Trimming removed 3 bases from V and 0 bases from J; junction bases left unmatched: 3. This chain links TRBV11-1 with TRBJ1-4; 8 bases align to TRBD1. This TCR derives from a man between 65 and 80 years old with acute or convalescent COVID-19. Sequenced: peripheral blood. The CDR3 sequence: CASSFTGGSTNEKLFF. The CDR3 coding sequence is TGTGCCAGCAGCTTTACAGGGGGATCAACTAATGAAAAACTGTTTTTT.